This TCR beta chain stems from a study of vaccination and CD4 T cells after COVID-19. Study information: Collection of post-vaccine samples followed dose two by a median about 72 days, spanning a range of 14 to 241. Overall study findings and caveats: In convalescent patients, a median around 85% of reactive clones appeared only post-vaccination.

V dropped 3 bases and J dropped 7; count of bases not matched to a gene: 7. This CDR3 contains 15 residues. Germline V lookup: CDR1 SGHNT, CDR2 YENEEA. Treatment specified: approximately nine-day PBMC culture with coronavirus spike peptide pools or control peptides (ViraFEST assay). ViraFEST sequenced TCRs after peptide-pool expansion of antigen-specific T cells. This clonotype was counted between two and nine times. The antigen remains unidentified. Scientists ran DNA taken from cultured CD4+ T cells through the Oncomine TCR Beta short-read assay for sequencing. Genomic DNA was isolated from cultured CD4+ T cells. Each CDR3 protein gets one entry after TCRdb re-called the PCR reads with MiXCR. The sample holds about 20,000 distinct CDR3 sequences, roughly 29% seen once.

The receptor was isolated from a human donor with COVID-19. This chain joins TRBV11-3 and TRBJ2-1, with 9 bases aligning to TRBD1. The sample comprised cultured CD4+ T cells from blood. This chain's CDR3 is CASSFTGQGVNEQFF. For the CDR3, the DNA is TGTGCCAGCAGCTTCACGGGACAGGGCGTTAATGAGCAGTTCTTC.